This is a list of T cell receptor beta chains from one sample in a study of T cells expressing NK-cell markers. For each CDR3 protein, TCRdb gives one entry from its re-call of the 5' RACE reads, without DNA. This repertoire includes under 500,000 distinct CDR3 sequences. The specimen sequenced was blood T cells: a sorted CD56 or NKG2C T cell subset, CD4+ or CD8+ T cells, or bulk PBMC T cells (not recorded which). The receptors were sampled from a woman between 18 and 75 years old in good health. CDR3s include the opening cysteine and the closing phenylalanine or tryptophan.

CDR3aa | j_gene | len | v_gene
CSATSGGQETQYF | TRBJ2-5 | 13 | TRBV20-1
CASSQSAGPRYTF | TRBJ1-2 | 13 | TRBV4-1
CASALGLASYEQYF | TRBJ2-7 | 14 | TRBV6-1
CSARGISETQYF | TRBJ2-5 | 12 | TRBV20-1
CASSRQYYGYTF | TRBJ1-2 | 12 | TRBV12-3/TRBV12-4
CASSLDGSGYTEAFF | TRBJ1-1 | 15 | TRBV7-2
CASSYENSPLHF | TRBJ1-6 | 12 | TRBV6-6
CASSPSTSTDTQYF | TRBJ2-3 | 14 | TRBV6-2/TRBV6-3
CSARKEGLPKNIQYF | TRBJ2-4 | 15 | TRBV20-1
CASSLGAGGAGGANVLTF | TRBJ2-6 | 18 | TRBV7-6
CASSLAEERGEQYF | TRBJ2-7 | 14 | TRBV7-8
CASKRWGGVQETQYF | TRBJ2-5 | 15 | TRBV7-2
CASSLGAGRSTYEQYF | TRBJ2-7 | 16 | TRBV18
CASSLLAVLAKNIQYF | TRBJ2-4 | 16 | TRBV5-6
CASSFSRGSYEQYF | TRBJ2-7 | 14 | TRBV5-5
CSAPPLAGVREQYF | TRBJ2-7 | 14 | TRBV20-1
CASSAGKGSPLHF | TRBJ1-6 | 13 | TRBV18
CASSQETSGGAKTQYF | TRBJ2-5 | 16 | TRBV7-2
CASSYDPGTQYF | TRBJ2-3 | 12 | TRBV6-5
CASSSLAGEKQETQYF | TRBJ2-5 | 16 | TRBV7-3
CASSPRTPADTQYF | TRBJ2-3 | 14 | TRBV7-8
CSVRAGGAETQYF | TRBJ2-5 | 13 | TRBV20-1
CSARPGGRGETQYF | TRBJ2-5 | 14 | TRBV20-1
CASSLDRGNTEAFF | TRBJ1-1 | 14 | TRBV5-5
CSVGRGVTEAFF | TRBJ1-1 | 12 | TRBV29-1
CASSAGRVSINEQFF | TRBJ2-1 | 15 | TRBV12-3/TRBV12-4
CASTLQRGQETQYF | TRBJ2-5 | 14 | TRBV2
CASSFAGTGNTIYF | TRBJ1-3 | 14 | TRBV12-3/TRBV12-4
CASSSRRQTGAYNEQFF | TRBJ2-1 | 17 | TRBV5-6
CASSYTSITEAFF | TRBJ1-1 | 13 | TRBV6-6
CASSLGTGTANEKLFF | TRBJ1-4 | 16 | TRBV7-2
CASRLDGGTNSNQPQHF | TRBJ1-5 | 17 | TRBV12-3/TRBV12-4
CSVEAIQRSSSYNEQFF | TRBJ2-1 | 17 | TRBV29-1
CSVELGFGAGYNEQFF | TRBJ2-1 | 16 | TRBV29-1
CASSSLAGGHGELFF | TRBJ2-2 | 15 | TRBV12-3/TRBV12-4
CAISDPEGKGKETQYF | TRBJ2-5 | 16 | TRBV10-3
CSDPPGQVYGYTF | TRBJ1-2 | 13 | TRBV29-1
CASRNSGNTIYF | TRBJ1-3 | 12 | TRBV14
CASSEARQPSTDTQYF | TRBJ2-3 | 16 | TRBV6-1
CASSPLAAYEQYF | TRBJ2-7 | 13 | TRBV12-3/TRBV12-4
CASSLTGGAEAFF | TRBJ1-1 | 13 | TRBV5-1
CASSQDRAGFMALHF | TRBJ1-6 | 15 | TRBV11-2
CASSLQGGRTDTQYF | TRBJ2-3 | 15 | TRBV7-6
CASSADRGNREQFF | TRBJ2-1 | 14 | TRBV19
CASSPTGGPYSYEQYF | TRBJ2-7 | 16 | TRBV27
CASSPPGGRASTDTQYF | TRBJ2-3 | 17 | TRBV18
CSARDSGREGSEQFF | TRBJ2-1 | 15 | TRBV20-1
CASSIFGQGSYEQYF | TRBJ2-7 | 15 | TRBV7-2
CSASRQASSSYEQYF | TRBJ2-7 | 15 | TRBV20-1
CASSSGTGQEKLFF | TRBJ1-4 | 14 | TRBV5-1
CSARSVNEQFF | TRBJ2-1 | 11 | TRBV20-1
CSVGERSYEQYF | TRBJ2-7 | 12 | TRBV29-1
CASSLVSGRYNEQFF | TRBJ2-1 | 15 | TRBV5-4
CASSLKAATGLDTQYF | TRBJ2-3 | 16 | TRBV5-4
CASSLAGLAAQYF | TRBJ2-3 | 13 | TRBV12-3/TRBV12-4
CSARTDSLGETGELFF | TRBJ2-2 | 16 | TRBV20-1
CASSLGHLAAEAFF | TRBJ1-1 | 14 | TRBV5-1
CASSGQESTDTQYF | TRBJ2-3 | 14 | TRBV27
CASSRMTGIYYGYTF | TRBJ1-2 | 15 | TRBV6-2/TRBV6-3